This TCR beta chain was recovered during a study of control samples from healthy donors and cancer patients. Remarks on this clone: Distinct nucleotide sequences in the sample also encode this CDR3.

This CDR3 has 14 residues. The germline CDR1 and CDR2 sequences are KGHSH and LQKENI. The ends were cut back, 3 bases at V and 2 bases at J, with 9 bases in the middle. The repertoire was sequenced with immunoSEQ multiplex PCR; TCRdb's copy has only in-frame clones and lacks some. The repertoire includes 120,000 or so clones, 88% of them detected once, and roughly 3.5% sits in the top ten. Sequencing was performed on PBMCs. V and J are TRBV18 and TRBJ2-3, with D tentatively TRBD1 or TRBD2 (5 bases each). The receptor was isolated from a woman in her sixties with lung cancer. The CDR3 reads CASSPGTATDTQYF. In DNA form, the CDR3 reads TGTGCCAGCTCACCTGGGACGGCCACAGATACGCAGTATTTT. Together with reference TRBV18 and TRBJ2-3, the CDR3 gives the full variable domain: NAGVMQNPRHLVRRRGQEARLRCSPMKGHSHVYWYRQLPEEGLKFMVYLQKENIIDESGMPKERFSAEFPKEGPSILRIQQVVRGDSAAYFCASSPGTATDTQYFGPGTRLTVL.